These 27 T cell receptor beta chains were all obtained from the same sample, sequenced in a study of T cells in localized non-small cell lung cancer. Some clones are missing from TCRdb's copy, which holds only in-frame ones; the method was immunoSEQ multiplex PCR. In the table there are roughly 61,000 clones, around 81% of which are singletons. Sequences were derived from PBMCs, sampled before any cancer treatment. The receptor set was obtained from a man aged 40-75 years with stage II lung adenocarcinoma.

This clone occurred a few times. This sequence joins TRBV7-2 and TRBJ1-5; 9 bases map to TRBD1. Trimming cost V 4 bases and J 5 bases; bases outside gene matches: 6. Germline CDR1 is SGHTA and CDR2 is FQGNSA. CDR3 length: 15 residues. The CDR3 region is CASSSVGQGDQPQHF. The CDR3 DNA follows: TGTGCCAGCAGCTCGGTGGGACAGGGCGATCAGCCCCAGCATTTT.

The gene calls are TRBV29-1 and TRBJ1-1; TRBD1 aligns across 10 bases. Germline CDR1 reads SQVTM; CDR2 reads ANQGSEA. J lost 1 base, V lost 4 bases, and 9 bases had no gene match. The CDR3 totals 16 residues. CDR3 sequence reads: CSVGGQGVWGNTEAFF. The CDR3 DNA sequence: TGCAGCGTTGGAGGACAGGGGGTTTGGGGGAACACTGAAGCTTTCTTT.

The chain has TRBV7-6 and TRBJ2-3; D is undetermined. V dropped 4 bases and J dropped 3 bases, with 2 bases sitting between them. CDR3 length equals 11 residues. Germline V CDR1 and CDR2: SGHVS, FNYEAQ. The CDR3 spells CASSYTDTQYF. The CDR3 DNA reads TGTGCCAGCAGCTATACAGATACGCAGTATTTT.

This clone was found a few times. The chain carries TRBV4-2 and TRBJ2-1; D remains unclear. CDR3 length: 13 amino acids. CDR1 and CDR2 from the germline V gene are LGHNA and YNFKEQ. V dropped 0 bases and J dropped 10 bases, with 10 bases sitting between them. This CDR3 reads CASSQDRASEQFF. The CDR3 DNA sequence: TGTGCCAGCAGCCAAGATAGAGCGTCAGAGCAGTTCTTC.

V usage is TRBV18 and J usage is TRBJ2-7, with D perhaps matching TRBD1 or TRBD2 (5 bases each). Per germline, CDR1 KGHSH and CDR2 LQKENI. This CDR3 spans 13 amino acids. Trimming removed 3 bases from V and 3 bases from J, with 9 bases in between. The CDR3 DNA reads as TGTGCCAGCTCACCCGGGACGCACTACGAGCAGTACTTC. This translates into CASSPGTHYEQYF. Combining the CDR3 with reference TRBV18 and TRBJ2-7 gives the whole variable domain NAGVMQNPRHLVRRRGQEARLRCSPMKGHSHVYWYRQLPEEGLKFMVYLQKENIIDESGMPKERFSAEFPKEGPSILRIQQVVRGDSAAYFCASSPGTHYEQYFGPGTRLTVT.

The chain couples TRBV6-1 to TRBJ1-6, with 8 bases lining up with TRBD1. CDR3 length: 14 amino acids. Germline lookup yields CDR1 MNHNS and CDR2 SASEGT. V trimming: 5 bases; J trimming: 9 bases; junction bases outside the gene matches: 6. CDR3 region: CASSPDRGGSPLHF. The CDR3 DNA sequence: TGTGCCAGCAGTCCCGACAGGGGAGGTTCACCCCTCCACTTT.

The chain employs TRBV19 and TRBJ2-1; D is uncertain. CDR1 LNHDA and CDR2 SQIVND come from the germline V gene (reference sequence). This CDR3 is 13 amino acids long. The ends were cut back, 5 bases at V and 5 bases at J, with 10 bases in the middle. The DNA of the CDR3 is TGTGCCAGTAGTCCCCGGGCCAACAATGAGCAGTTCTTC. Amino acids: CASSPRANNEQFF.

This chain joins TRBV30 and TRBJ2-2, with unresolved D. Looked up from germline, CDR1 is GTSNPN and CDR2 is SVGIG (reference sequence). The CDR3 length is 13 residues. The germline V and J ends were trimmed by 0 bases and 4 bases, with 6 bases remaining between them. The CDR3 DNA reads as TGTGCCTGGAGTGTACGATCCACCGGGGAGCTGTTTTTT. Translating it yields CAWSVRSTGELFF.

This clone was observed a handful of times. The CDR3 sequence: CASSQNLGLAGVETQYF. CDR3 bases: TGTGCCAGCAGTCAAAACCTGGGACTAGCGGGAGTGGAGACCCAGTACTTC. The chain joins TRBV27 to TRBJ2-5; 14 bases fit TRBD2. In germline, CDR1 is MNHEY, CDR2 SMNVEV (reference sequence). The trim removed 5 bases at V and 5 bases at J, leaving 10 bases unmatched. The CDR3 length is 17 residues.

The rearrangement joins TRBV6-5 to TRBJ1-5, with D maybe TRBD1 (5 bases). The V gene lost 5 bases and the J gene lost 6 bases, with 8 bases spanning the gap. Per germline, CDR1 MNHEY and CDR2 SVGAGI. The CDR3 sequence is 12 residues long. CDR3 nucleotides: TGTGCCAGCAGTCATCAGGGTCAGCCCCAGCATTTT. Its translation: CASSHQGQPQHF.

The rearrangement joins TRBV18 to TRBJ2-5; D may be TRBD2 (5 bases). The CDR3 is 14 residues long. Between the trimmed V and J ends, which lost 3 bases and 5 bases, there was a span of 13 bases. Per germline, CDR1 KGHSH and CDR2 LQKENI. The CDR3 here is CASSPPGSGETQYF. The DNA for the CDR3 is TGTGCCAGCTCACCGCCGGGATCGGGGGAGACCCAGTACTTC.

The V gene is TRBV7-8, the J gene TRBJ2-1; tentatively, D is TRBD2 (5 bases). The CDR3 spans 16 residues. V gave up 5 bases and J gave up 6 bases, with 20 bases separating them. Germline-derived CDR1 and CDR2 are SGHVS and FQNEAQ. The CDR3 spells CASSPRVATGLNEQFF. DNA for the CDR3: TGTGCCAGCAGCCCAAGGGTAGCGACCGGACTCAATGAGCAGTTCTTC.

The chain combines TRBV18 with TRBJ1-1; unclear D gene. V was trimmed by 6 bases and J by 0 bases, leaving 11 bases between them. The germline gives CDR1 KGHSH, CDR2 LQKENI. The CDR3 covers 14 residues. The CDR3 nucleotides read TGTGCCAGCTCGGTCAGTAAAATGAACACTGAAGCTTTCTTT. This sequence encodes CASSVSKMNTEAFF.

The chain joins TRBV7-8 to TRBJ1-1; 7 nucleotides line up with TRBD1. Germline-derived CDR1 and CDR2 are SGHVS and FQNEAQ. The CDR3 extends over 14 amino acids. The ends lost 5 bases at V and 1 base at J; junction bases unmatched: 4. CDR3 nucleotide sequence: TGTGCCAGCAGCGGGACAGCAGGGAACACTGAAGCTTTCTTT. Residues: CASSGTAGNTEAFF. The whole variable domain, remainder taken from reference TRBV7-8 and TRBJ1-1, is GAGVSQSPRYKVAKRGQDVALRCDPISGHVSLFWYQQALGQGPEFLTYFQNEAQLDKSGLPSDRFFAERPEGSVSTLKIQRTQQEDSAVYLCASSGTAGNTEAFFGQGTRLTVV.

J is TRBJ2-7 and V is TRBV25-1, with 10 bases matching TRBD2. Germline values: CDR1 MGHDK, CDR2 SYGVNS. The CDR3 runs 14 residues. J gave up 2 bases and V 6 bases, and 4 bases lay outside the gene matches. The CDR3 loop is CASRGAGGAYEQYF. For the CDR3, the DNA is TGTGCCAGCAGGGGAGCGGGAGGGGCCTACGAGCAGTACTTC.

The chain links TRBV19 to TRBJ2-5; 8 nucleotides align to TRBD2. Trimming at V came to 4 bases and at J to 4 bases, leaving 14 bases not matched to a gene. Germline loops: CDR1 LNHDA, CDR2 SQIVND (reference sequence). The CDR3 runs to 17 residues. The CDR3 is CASSNKPGGSGIETQYF. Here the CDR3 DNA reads TGTGCCAGTAGTAATAAGCCCGGGGGTAGCGGGATAGAGACCCAGTACTTC.

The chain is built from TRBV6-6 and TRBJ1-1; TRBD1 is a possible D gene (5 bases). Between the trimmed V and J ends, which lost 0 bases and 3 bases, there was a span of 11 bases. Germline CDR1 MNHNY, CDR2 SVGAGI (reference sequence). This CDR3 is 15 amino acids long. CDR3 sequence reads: CASSYSAGRDTEAFF. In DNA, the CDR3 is TGTGCCAGCAGTTACTCGGCAGGGCGGGACACTGAAGCTTTCTTT.

In nucleotides, the CDR3 is TGTGCCAGCAGTGAAGCGGTCACAGGGGCCTACGAGCAGTACTTC. It specifies CASSEAVTGAYEQYF. The chain carries TRBV6-1 and TRBJ2-7; 7 bases match TRBD1. The ends lost 0 bases at V and 2 bases at J; junction bases unmatched: 4. The CDR3 length is 15 residues. In germline, CDR1 is MNHNS, CDR2 SASEGT.

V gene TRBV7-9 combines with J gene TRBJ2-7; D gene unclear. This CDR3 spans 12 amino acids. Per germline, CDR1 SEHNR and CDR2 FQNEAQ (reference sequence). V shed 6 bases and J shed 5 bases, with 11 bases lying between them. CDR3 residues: CASSLNIDEQYF. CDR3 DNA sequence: TGTGCCAGCAGTTTAAACATCGACGAGCAGTACTTC.

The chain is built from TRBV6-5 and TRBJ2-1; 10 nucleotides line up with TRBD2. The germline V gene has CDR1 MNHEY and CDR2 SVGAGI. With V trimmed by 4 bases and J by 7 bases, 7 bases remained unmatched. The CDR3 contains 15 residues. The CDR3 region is CASSLLSGRANEQFF. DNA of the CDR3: TGTGCCAGCAGTTTACTAAGCGGGAGGGCGAATGAGCAGTTCTTC.

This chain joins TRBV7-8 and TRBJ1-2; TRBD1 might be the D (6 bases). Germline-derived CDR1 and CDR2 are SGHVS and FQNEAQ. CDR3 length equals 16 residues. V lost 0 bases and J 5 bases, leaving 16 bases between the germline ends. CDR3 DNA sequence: TGTGCCAGCAGCTTAGCGAGCAGGGGCCCCTCTTATGGCTACACCTTC. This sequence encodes CASSLASRGPSYGYTF.

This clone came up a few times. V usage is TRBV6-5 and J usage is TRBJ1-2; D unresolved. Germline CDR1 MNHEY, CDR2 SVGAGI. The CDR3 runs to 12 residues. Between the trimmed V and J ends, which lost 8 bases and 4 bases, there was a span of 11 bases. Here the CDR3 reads CASGLEGYGYTF. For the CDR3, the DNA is TGTGCCAGCGGTTTGGAGGGCTATGGCTACACCTTC.

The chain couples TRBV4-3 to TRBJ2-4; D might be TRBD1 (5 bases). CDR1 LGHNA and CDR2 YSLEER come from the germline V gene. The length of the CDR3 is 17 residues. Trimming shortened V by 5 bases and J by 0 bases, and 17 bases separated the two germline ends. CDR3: CASSSGRQKLAKNIQYF. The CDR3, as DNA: TGCGCCAGCAGCTCAGGACGACAGAAGCTAGCCAAAAACATTCAGTACTTC.

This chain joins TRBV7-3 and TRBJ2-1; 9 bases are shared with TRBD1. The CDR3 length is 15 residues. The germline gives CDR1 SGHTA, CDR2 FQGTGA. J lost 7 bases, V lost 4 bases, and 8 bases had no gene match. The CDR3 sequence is CASSSPGTGINEQFF. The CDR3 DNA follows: TGTGCCAGCAGCTCCCCCGGGACAGGGATTAATGAGCAGTTCTTC. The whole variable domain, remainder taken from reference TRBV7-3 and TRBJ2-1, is GAGVSQTPSNKVTEKGKYVELRCDPISGHTALYWYRQSLGQGPEFLIYFQGTGAADDSGLPNDRFFAVRPEGSVSTLKIQRTERGDSAVYLCASSSPGTGINEQFFGPGTRLTVL.

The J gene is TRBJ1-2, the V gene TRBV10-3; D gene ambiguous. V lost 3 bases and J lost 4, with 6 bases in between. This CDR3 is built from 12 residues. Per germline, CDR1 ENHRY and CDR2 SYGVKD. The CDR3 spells CAISDPVYGYTF. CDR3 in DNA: TGTGCCATCAGTGACCCAGTCTATGGCTACACCTTC.

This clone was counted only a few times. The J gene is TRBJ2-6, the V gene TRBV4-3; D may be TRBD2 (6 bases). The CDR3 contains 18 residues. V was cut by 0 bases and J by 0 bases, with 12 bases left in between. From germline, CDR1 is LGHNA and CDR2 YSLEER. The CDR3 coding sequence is TGCGCCAGCAGCCAAGAAGGGACTTTTAGCTCTGGGGCCAACGTCCTGACTTTC. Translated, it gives CASSQEGTFSSGANVLTF.

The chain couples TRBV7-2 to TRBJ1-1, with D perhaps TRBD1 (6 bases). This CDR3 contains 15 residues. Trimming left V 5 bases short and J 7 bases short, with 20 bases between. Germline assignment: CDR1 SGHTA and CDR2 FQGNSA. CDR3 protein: CASSPTGGRLVEAFF. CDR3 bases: TGTGCCAGCAGCCCTACCGGGGGGCGATTAGTTGAAGCTTTCTTT.